The 21 T cell receptor beta chains below all came from one sample that was sequenced in a study of spatial heterogeneity in lung cancer. TCRdb reprocessed the 5' RACE reads via MiXCR and lists one record per CDR3 protein. The sample records 45,000 to 50,000 distinct CDR3 sequences, 12% being singletons. Time point specified: blood at routine non-recurrence follow-up after resection. Specimen: PBMCs, collected at follow-up. These receptors were collected from a male donor with early-stage non-small cell lung cancer.

This clonotype was counted between two and nine times. The limits of the CDR3 on the DNA are not certain, so only TCRdb's listed CDR3 is given. CDR3 amino acids: CASSLGGTVGQGTFF. The rearrangement joins TRBV7-9 to TRBJ1-1. The CDR3 has 15 amino acids, counting both end residues. The V gene's germline CDR1 is SEHNR and CDR2 FQNEAQ (reference sequence).

The J gene is TRBJ1-5, the V gene TRBV7-8; maybe TRBD1 (6 bases). Per germline, CDR1 SGHVS and CDR2 FQNEAQ. V lost 6 bases and J lost 1, with 7 bases in between. The CDR3 has 13 residues. The CDR3: CASRRGSNQPQHF. The CDR3 DNA is TGTGCCAGCAGGAGGGGGAGCAATCAGCCCCAGCATTTT.

In this sample, this clonotype turned up many times. J is TRBJ1-1 and V is TRBV5-1; D ambiguous. Germline assignment: CDR1 SGHRS and CDR2 YFSETQ. CDR3 length: 14 residues. Trimming took off 4 bases at V and 1 base at J, with 11 bases between the two ends. The CDR3 nucleotides are TGCGCCAGCAGCGTACAAGGAGAGAACACTGAAGCTTTCTTT. As protein: CASSVQGENTEAFF.

This clonotype was picked up many times. V is TRBV4-2 and J is TRBJ1-1; D unresolved. CDR1 is LGHNA, CDR2 YNFKEQ, per germline. CDR3 length: 14 residues. Trimming removed 3 bases from V and 7 bases from J, with 15 bases in between. The CDR3, as DNA: TGTGCCAGCAGCCAGATGCCACGAGGTGGTGAAGCTTTCTTT. It translates to CASSQMPRGGEAFF.

The CDR3 sequence is CASRLDRGYEQYF. The CDR3 region has the DNA TGTGCCAGTAGATTAGACAGGGGCTACGAGCAGTACTTC. The chain has TRBV19 and TRBJ2-7, with 8 positions matching TRBD1. Trimming removed 6 bases from V and 3 bases from J; junction bases left unmatched: 4. Germline-derived CDR1 and CDR2 are LNHDA and SQIVND (reference sequence). This CDR3 region has 13 residues.

This clonotype was picked up many times. The rearrangement uses TRBV7-9 and TRBJ1-2; 9 bases are shared with TRBD1. Germline V gene lookup returns CDR1 SEHNR and CDR2 FQNEAQ (reference sequence). After removal of 5 bases from V and 3 bases from J, the junction contained 16 bases not matched to a gene. The CDR3 length is 18 residues. The CDR3 region has the DNA TGTGCCAGCAGCGGCTCCTCGGGACAGGGTGGCTTTCACTATGGCTACACCTTC. Protein product: CASSGSSGQGGFHYGYTF. Combining the CDR3 with reference TRBV7-9 and TRBJ1-2 gives the whole variable domain DTGVSQNPRHKITKRGQNVTFRCDPISEHNRLYWYRQTLGQGPEFLTYFQNEAQLEKSRLLSDRFSAERPKGSFSTLEIQRTEQGDSAMYLCASSGSSGQGGFHYGYTFGSGTRLTVV.

This clonotype was seen more than once but under ten times. This chain uses TRBV7-9 with TRBJ2-1; 9 positions agree with TRBD1. V gave up 5 bases and J gave up 7 bases; unmatched junction bases: 3. This CDR3 is built from 13 residues. Germline CDR1 is SEHNR and CDR2 is FQNEAQ (reference sequence). The CDR3, as DNA: TGTGCCAGCAGCCCGGACAGGGGTAATGAGCAGTTCTTC. Protein sequence: CASSPDRGNEQFF.

In its sample, this clonotype was seen a few times. This chain uses TRBV5-1 with TRBJ1-1; D is unclear. V shed 0 bases and J shed 0 bases, with 6 bases lying between them. The CDR3 has 14 amino acids. CDR1 and CDR2 from the germline V gene are SGHRS and YFSETQ. The CDR3 region has the DNA TGCGCCAGCAGCTTGGACGGCATGAACACTGAAGCTTTCTTT. It specifies CASSLDGMNTEAFF.

At least ten counts were recorded for this clonotype. The chain uses TRBV20-1 and TRBJ1-1; a possible D gene is TRBD1 (5 bases). Germline-derived CDR1 and CDR2 are DFQATT and SNEGSKA (reference sequence). V lost 0 bases and J 1 base, leaving 15 bases between the germline ends. The CDR3 spans 16 residues. For the CDR3, the DNA is TGCAGTGCTAGAGATTCGGGCAGGGCAACGAACACTGAAGCTTTCTTT. Its translation is CSARDSGRATNTEAFF.

The chain has TRBV29-1 and TRBJ2-1; D is unresolved. This CDR3 is built from 12 residues. V dropped 4 bases and J dropped 7 bases, with 11 bases sitting between them. CDR1 is SQVTM and CDR2 is ANQGSEA in the germline V gene. In nucleotides, the CDR3 is TGCAGCGTTGCGGCTAGTTTTAATGAGCAGTTCTTC. This codes for CSVAASFNEQFF.

Many counts were recorded for this clonotype. This chain uses TRBV4-3 with TRBJ2-2; TRBD2 aligns across 13 bases. The CDR3 is 15 residues long. The ends lost 6 bases at V and 5 bases at J; junction bases unmatched: 3. CDR1 LGHNA and CDR2 YSLEER come from the germline V gene. The DNA of the CDR3 is TGCGCCAGCAGGCTACTAGCGGGGGGGACCGGGGAGCTGTTTTTT. Protein product: CASRLLAGGTGELFF.

In this sample, this clonotype turned up many times. CDR3 loop: CASSFGTVALNYGYTF. CDR3 DNA sequence: TGTGCCAGCAGTTTCGGGACAGTCGCCCTTAACTATGGCTACACCTTC. This chain joins TRBV12-3 or TRBV12-4 and TRBJ1-2, with 7 bases aligning to TRBD1. Unmatched junction bases numbered 8, after V lost 3 bases and J lost 1 base. This CDR3 is built from 16 residues.

There are many counts of this clonotype. The chain is built from TRBV20-1 and TRBJ1-6; the D is unclear. Trimming stripped 1 base from V and 5 bases from J, with 6 bases between. Germline V gives CDR1 DFQATT, CDR2 SNEGSKA (reference sequence). The CDR3 sequence is 13 residues long. The DNA of the CDR3 is TGCAGTGCTAGAGGCAGAAATAATTCACCCCTCCACTTT. Its protein is CSARGRNNSPLHF.

The table lists this clonotype with many counts. The CDR3 nucleotides are TGCGCCAGCAGCCATGGACAGGGGAACACAGATACGCAGTATTTT. Translating it yields CASSHGQGNTDTQYF. The rearrangement links TRBV4-3 to TRBJ2-3, with 9 bases matching TRBD1. Germline V gene data show CDR1 as LGHNA and CDR2 as YSLEER. This CDR3 is 15 amino acids long. Germline trimming cut 3 bases from V and 2 bases from J; bases unmatched to any gene: 3.

The rearrangement links TRBV6-2 or TRBV6-3 to TRBJ2-7; TRBD2 agrees at 7 bases. V lost 1 base to trimming and J lost 0 bases; unmatched junction nucleotides: 6. Germline V lookup: CDR1 MNHEY, CDR2 SVGEGT. The CDR3 totals 16 residues. The CDR3 loop is CASSYLSGASSYEQYF. As DNA, the CDR3 is TGTGCCAGCAGTTACTTGAGCGGGGCAAGCTCCTACGAGCAGTACTTC.

This clonotype came up a few times. V is TRBV28 and J is TRBJ2-5; 10 bases align to TRBD2. The CDR3 covers 16 residues. The germline CDR1 and CDR2 sequences are MDHEN and SYDVKM. V dropped 3 bases and J dropped 2; count of bases not matched to a gene: 6. The CDR3 is CASSFQVAGGQETQYF. In DNA, the CDR3 is TGTGCCAGCAGTTTTCAGGTAGCGGGGGGTCAAGAGACCCAGTACTTC.

This clonotype has at least ten counts. V and J are TRBV28 and TRBJ2-3; possible D gene TRBD2, 6 bases. Germline V lookup: CDR1 MDHEN, CDR2 SYDVKM. V was pared by 3 bases and J by 1 base, with 14 bases between. This CDR3 has 16 amino acids. CDR3 DNA: TGTGCCAGCAGTTTCATTTCAGGACTACGCACAGATACGCAGTATTTT. This sequence encodes CASSFISGLRTDTQYF.

In its sample, this clonotype was seen many times. This chain links TRBV20-1 with TRBJ1-1, with 7 bases aligning to TRBD1. Trimming at V came to 5 bases and at J to 1 base, leaving 13 bases not matched to a gene. The CDR3 loop spans 16 amino acids. Germline V CDR1 and CDR2: DFQATT, SNEGSKA (reference sequence). The CDR3 nucleotides read TGCAGTGCTCCCGTGACAGGGTCCGGCCCGAACACTGAAGCTTTCTTT. This encodes CSAPVTGSGPNTEAFF.

This clonotype appeared many times. The gene calls are TRBV12-3 or TRBV12-4 and TRBJ1-5; weak D call: TRBD1 (6 bases). V shed 6 bases and J shed 6 bases, with 12 bases lying between them. This CDR3 has 13 residues. In nucleotides, the CDR3 is TGTGCCAGCAGCCACGGGACAAGTCAGCCCCAGCATTTT. Translation gives CASSHGTSQPQHF.

This clonotype has a count of ten or more. This chain uses TRBV19 with TRBJ1-2, with no clear D. Germline V gene lookup returns CDR1 LNHDA and CDR2 SQIVND (reference sequence). Trimming took off 10 bases at V and 4 bases at J, with 19 bases between the two ends. The CDR3 spans 14 residues. Written as DNA, the CDR3 is TGTGCCACCTACCTCCCCCGCGGATTCTATGGCTACACCTTC. It translates to CATYLPRGFYGYTF.

The chain links TRBV7-2 to TRBJ1-1; 7 positions agree with TRBD1. CDR1 is SGHTA, CDR2 FQGNSA, per germline. The V and J ends lost 4 bases and 4 bases, in that order; junction bases with no gene match: 6. The CDR3 runs 14 residues. This CDR3 is CASSSQQGTTEAFF. CDR3 sequence (DNA): TGTGCCAGCAGCTCGCAACAGGGGACCACTGAAGCTTTCTTT.